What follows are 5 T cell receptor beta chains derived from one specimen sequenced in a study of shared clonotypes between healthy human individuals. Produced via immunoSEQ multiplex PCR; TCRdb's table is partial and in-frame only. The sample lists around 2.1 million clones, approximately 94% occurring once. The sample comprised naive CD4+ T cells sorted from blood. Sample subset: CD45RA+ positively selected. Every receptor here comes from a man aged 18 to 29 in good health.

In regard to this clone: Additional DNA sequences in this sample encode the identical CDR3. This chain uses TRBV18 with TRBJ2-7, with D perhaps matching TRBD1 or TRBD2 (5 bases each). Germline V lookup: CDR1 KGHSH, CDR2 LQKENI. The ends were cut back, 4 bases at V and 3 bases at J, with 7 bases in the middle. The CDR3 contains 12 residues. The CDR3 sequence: CASSRDGYEQYF. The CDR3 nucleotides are TGTGCCAGCTCACGGGACGGCTACGAGCAGTACTTC.

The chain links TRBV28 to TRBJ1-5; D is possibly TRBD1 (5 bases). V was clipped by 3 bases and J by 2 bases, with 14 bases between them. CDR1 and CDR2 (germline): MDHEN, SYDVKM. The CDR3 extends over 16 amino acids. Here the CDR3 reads CASSFSRQGGNQPQHF. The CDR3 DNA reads TGTGCCAGCAGTTTTTCGCGGCAAGGGGGCAATCAGCCCCAGCATTTT.

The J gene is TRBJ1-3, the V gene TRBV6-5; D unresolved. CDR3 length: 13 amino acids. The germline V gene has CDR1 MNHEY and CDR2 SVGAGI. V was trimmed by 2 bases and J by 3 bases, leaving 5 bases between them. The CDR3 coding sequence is TGTGCCAGCAGTTACGGATATGGAAACACCATATATTTT. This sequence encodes CASSYGYGNTIYF.

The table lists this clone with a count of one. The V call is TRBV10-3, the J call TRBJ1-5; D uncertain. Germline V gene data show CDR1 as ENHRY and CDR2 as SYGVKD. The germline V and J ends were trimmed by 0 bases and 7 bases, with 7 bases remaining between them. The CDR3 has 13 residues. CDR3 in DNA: TGTGCCATCAGTGAGTCTGAAGAGCAGCCCCAGCATTTT. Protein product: CAISESEEQPQHF.

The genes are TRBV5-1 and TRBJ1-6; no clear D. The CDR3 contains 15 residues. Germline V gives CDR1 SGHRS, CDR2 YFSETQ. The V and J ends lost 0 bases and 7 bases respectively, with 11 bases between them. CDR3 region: CASSLEGNPNSPLHF. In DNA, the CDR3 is TGCGCCAGCAGCTTGGAAGGGAACCCAAATTCACCCCTCCACTTT.